This entry concerns a single TCR beta chain. What it binds is unknown. The source of the sample is a study of shared clonotypes between healthy human individuals. Findings and limits, study-wide: Some clonotypes were shared by all four sorted-subset donors, while others were not shared. The non-shared ones had lower generation probabilities than the shared ones. The donor pool, a small one, limited the genetic and exposure-history diversity represented. Depth of sequencing was expected to influence donor clonotype sharing.

Naive CD8 isolation took CD45RO-negative cells positively selected for CCR7 and excluded terminally differentiated effector memory CD45RA+ cells. The table came from immunoSEQ multiplex PCR; TCRdb's copy has only in-frame clones and leaves some out. The table lists about 580,000 clones, 98% of them singletons. This CDR3 has 14 amino acids. V shed 8 bases and J shed 0 bases, with 14 bases lying between them. From germline, CDR1 is MNHNY and CDR2 SVGAGI (reference sequence). The sequenced sample consisted of naive CD8+ T cells sorted from blood. This chain connects TRBV6-6 to TRBJ2-7, with D uncertain. The source of this sequence is a man aged 25-45 years in good health. The CDR3 here is CASQVVPSSYEQYF. CDR3 nucleotide sequence: TGTGCCAGCCAGGTAGTTCCAAGCTCCTACGAGCAGTACTTC.